This T cell receptor beta chain is from a study of T cells in women clearing cervical HPV infection. Across the study: No precancer developed; the control's incident HPV16 infection cleared within 12 months. Overall study findings and caveats: CIN3+ cases had significantly higher TCR richness than controls; evenness did not differ.

In regard to this clone: Its specificity is not known. With the read ending 3 residues before the CDR3 end, the germline J gene is used to fill in that end.

This table comes from immunoSEQ multiplex PCR, and its TCRdb copy is limited to in-frame clones, with some not included. The sample totals 36,000 or so clones. Dot-blot hybridization genotyped cervical HPV amplified with MY09/MY11 PCR. Per the germline V gene, CDR1 is SGHTA and CDR2 is FQGNSA. The length of the CDR3 is 15 residues. The chain employs TRBV7-2 and TRBJ1-2; D remains ambiguous. This sequence originates from a woman between 18 and 75 years old with a cervical HPV16 infection that either progressed to CIN3+ or cleared (not recorded which). Sequencing input: blood buffy coat. Partial CDR3 DNA: TGTGCCAGCAGCTTAGCGCCTAGCGGCACAGATACC. Protein product: CASSLAPSGTDT. The entire CDR3 sequence reads CASSLAPSGTDTYTF.